Only one count was recorded for the clone carrying this T cell receptor (beta chain). Its matching antigen is unknown. The iRepertoire nested amplicon-rescue multiplex PCR amplified TCR alpha and beta CDR3s from RNA. Tissue mRNA or PBMC total RNA, roughly 100-400 ng, went into one-step reverse transcription and amplification. TCRdb reanalysed the multiplex PCR reads using MiXCR and keeps one entry per CDR3 protein. The data show 300,000 to 450,000 distinct CDR3 sequences, around 38% seen once. The record originates from a study of glioma-infiltrating T cells. Study-wide background: Target coverage was about 4- to 11-fold for approximately 960,000 blood T cells. Overall study findings and caveats: Non-neoplastic patients had below-expected tissue-blood divergence, while all gliomas exceeded expectation.

The CDR3 length is 15 residues. Trimming shortened V by 0 bases and J by 6 bases, and 14 bases separated the two germline ends. CDR1 and CDR2 from the germline V gene are LGHNA and YSLEER. The receptor was isolated from a human donor with low-grade glioma or glioblastoma, undergoing nonglioma brain surgery, or in good health (not recorded which). Material for sequencing was glioma tissue, nonneoplastic brain tissue, or PBMCs (not recorded which). The chain links TRBV4-3 to TRBJ1-1; no firm D call. In DNA, the CDR3 is TGCGCCAGCAGCCAAGATAATGTCGCAGGCGCTGAAGCTTTCTTT. It yields the protein CASSQDNVAGAEAFF.